The 22 T cell receptor beta chains in this list originate from one sample, sequenced in a study of beta chain features in type 1 diabetes. The antigens these receptors bind are not known. Study findings and constraints: TCRB CDR3 length was moderately but significantly reduced in all four CD4+ subsets of Type 1 diabetes patients.

Expressed TCRB transcripts were sequenced because the entire RNA isolate underwent reverse transcription. Generated by immunoSEQ multiplex PCR, the TCRdb table keeps only in-frame clones and is missing some. The sample contains around 310,000 clones, roughly 13% of which appear only once. The specimen was naive CD4+ T cells from blood. Every receptor here comes from a woman aged 18-35 years with type 1 diabetes.

This chain connects TRBV4-3 to TRBJ2-3, with 11 bases lining up with TRBD2. The CDR3 runs to 17 residues. The germline V gene encodes CDR1 LGHNA and CDR2 YSLEER. V gave up 3 bases and J gave up 4 bases; unmatched junction bases: 9. Here the CDR3 reads CASSHQILAGAADTQYF. CDR3 coding DNA: TGCGCCAGCAGCCATCAGATACTAGCGGGAGCAGCAGATACGCAGTATTTT.

Only a few counts were recorded for this clone. The chain joins TRBV28 to TRBJ2-1, with 7 positions matching TRBD1. With V trimmed by 4 bases and J by 5 bases, 8 bases remained unmatched. The CDR3 covers 15 residues. Germline values: CDR1 MDHEN, CDR2 SYDVKM. The CDR3 nucleotides are TGTGCCAGCAGTTCGCCTTGGGACAGACACAATGAGCAGTTCTTC. Protein sequence: CASSSPWDRHNEQFF.

On this clone: The sample has other DNA sequences that encode this CDR3 too. This chain uses TRBV7-2 with TRBJ2-5; D gene ambiguous. Per the germline V gene, CDR1 is SGHTA and CDR2 is FQGNSA. The CDR3 has 12 residues. Trimming took off 5 bases at V and 4 bases at J, with 8 bases between the two ends. The CDR3 DNA reads TGTGCCAGCAGCCAAGGCGGAGAGACCCAGTACTTC. Amino acids: CASSQGGETQYF.

In this sample, this clone turned up a few times. J is TRBJ2-1 and V is TRBV5-1, with D possibly matching TRBD2 (6 bases). The germline V gene has CDR1 SGHRS and CDR2 YFSETQ. Trimming took 3 bases from V and 8 from J, leaving 15 bases between them. This CDR3 spans 14 amino acids. The CDR3 loop reads CASSSRLVTDEQFF. The CDR3 DNA reads as TGCGCCAGCAGCTCCAGACTAGTAACCGATGAGCAGTTCTTC.

This chain joins TRBV13 and TRBJ2-1; TRBD2 matches at 7 bases. This CDR3 has 16 residues. V lost 5 bases to trimming and J lost 5 bases; unmatched junction nucleotides: 12. Germline V gives CDR1 PRHDT, CDR2 FYEKMQ (reference sequence). The CDR3 DNA sequence: TGTGCCAGCAGCCCAAGGGCGGGAGTCTTTAACAATGAGCAGTTCTTC. Translation gives CASSPRAGVFNNEQFF.

This clone has more than one count but fewer than ten. The V and J genes are TRBV10-3 and TRBJ2-5; TRBD1 aligns across 12 bases. The junction had 8 bases not matched to a gene; V was cut back by 6 bases and J by 6 bases. Germline V lookup: CDR1 ENHRY, CDR2 SYGVKD. The CDR3 is 15 residues long. The CDR3 coding sequence is TGTGCCATCAGCGGTGGGACAGGGGGCGCGAAGACCCAGTACTTC. This codes for CAISGGTGGAKTQYF.

The chain employs TRBV29-1 and TRBJ2-3; the match to TRBD2 covers 13 bases. From germline, CDR1 is SQVTM and CDR2 ANQGSEA. This CDR3 contains 15 residues. With 7 bases clipped from V and 3 bases from J, the junction kept 7 bases outside the gene matches. This CDR3 is CSALGLAGATDTQYF. DNA of the CDR3: TGCAGCGCCCTAGGACTAGCGGGAGCAACAGATACGCAGTATTTT.

V is TRBV30 and J is TRBJ2-2; 7 nucleotides align to TRBD2. V lost 8 bases, J lost 6 bases, and 9 bases stayed unmatched. The CDR3 is 13 amino acids. Germline V CDR1 and CDR2: GTSNPN, SVGIG (reference sequence). The CDR3 DNA sequence: TGTGCCAGTAGCGGGTTCGGGTCCGGGGAGCTGTTTTTT. Translated: CASSGFGSGELFF.

This sequence joins TRBV7-2 and TRBJ2-5, with no clear D. This CDR3 comprises 14 residues. CDR1 and CDR2 (germline): SGHTA, FQGNSA. With 5 bases removed from V and 1 base from J, the gap between germline ends came to 11 bases. The CDR3 sequence is CASSRARSQETQYF. DNA for the CDR3: TGTGCCAGCAGCCGAGCGCGGTCCCAAGAGACCCAGTACTTC.

The chain carries TRBV7-2 and TRBJ1-1; D is possibly TRBD1 (5 bases). This CDR3 region has 16 residues. Germline V gene sequence: CDR1 SGHTA, CDR2 FQGNSA. Trimming left V 2 bases short and J 2 bases short, with 15 bases between. The CDR3 loop is CASSLRGLSINTEAFF. CDR3 nucleotide sequence: TGTGCCAGCAGCTTAAGGGGCCTCAGTATAAACACTGAAGCTTTCTTT.

This clone was picked up a small number of times. This chain uses TRBV30 with TRBJ1-1; no clear D. V lost 0 bases to trimming and J lost 10 bases, with 9 bases between them. Germline lookup yields CDR1 GTSNPN and CDR2 SVGIG (reference sequence). The CDR3 runs to 11 residues. The CDR3 bases are TGTGCCTGGAGTGTCTCATCGGGAGCTTTCTTT. It codes for CAWSVSSGAFF.

This clone was detected a few times. The chain carries TRBV28 and TRBJ2-5; 11 bases are shared with TRBD1. Germline V gene sequence: CDR1 MDHEN, CDR2 SYDVKM. The J segment lost 5 bases and the V segment lost 5 bases, leaving 7 bases of the junction unmatched. The CDR3 is 15 residues long. As DNA, the CDR3 is TGTGCCAGCAGTCCGGACAGGGGGCGAAGGGAGACCCAGTACTTC. Protein: CASSPDRGRRETQYF.

There are a few counts of this clone. The chain joins TRBV5-6 to TRBJ2-7; D unresolved. Trimming took 3 bases from V and 0 from J, leaving 13 bases between them. Germline V gene sequence: CDR1 SGHDT, CDR2 YYEEEE. This CDR3 region has 15 residues. DNA of the CDR3: TGTGCCAGCAGCTCGCGTGGGTACAGCTCCTACGAGCAGTACGTC. Its translation: CASSSRGYSSYEQYV.

The chain couples TRBV7-7 to TRBJ2-2; perhaps TRBD1 as D (6 bases). CDR3 length equals 14 residues. Germline CDR1 reads SSHAT; CDR2 reads FNYEAQ (reference sequence). Between the trimmed V and J ends, which lost 1 base and 4 bases, there was a span of 7 bases. The CDR3 spells CASSLGQATGELFF. The CDR3 DNA follows: TGTGCCAGCAGCTTAGGACAGGCCACCGGGGAGCTGTTTTTT.

The V call is TRBV2, the J call TRBJ2-7; a weak D match, TRBD1 (5 bases). Germline CDR1 SNHLY, CDR2 FYNNEI. V lost 8 bases, J lost 5 bases, and 16 bases lay in between. The CDR3 has 13 amino acids. CDR3 nucleotides: TGTGCCAGCTTAATCGACAGTGGAAACGAGCAGTACGTC. Its protein is CASLIDSGNEQYV.

J is TRBJ2-7 and V is TRBV6-5; 7 nucleotides align to TRBD1. The length of the CDR3 is 15 residues. V lost 0 bases and J lost 2; bases outside the gene matches: 4. Germline-derived CDR1 and CDR2 are MNHEY and SVGAGI. The CDR3 sequence: CASSYSGQAAYEQYF. As DNA, the CDR3 is TGTGCCAGCAGTTACTCTGGACAGGCCGCCTACGAGCAGTACTTC.

This clone was counted a few times. CDR3 residues: CASSLAGQDAQYF. CDR3 nucleotides: TGTGCCAGCAGCTTAGCGGGACAGGACGCCCAGTACTTC. This chain joins TRBV7-6 and TRBJ2-5; 8 nucleotides match TRBD1. Germline loops: CDR1 SGHVS, CDR2 FNYEAQ. V shed 0 bases and J 9 bases; nucleotides not matched to a gene: 3. This CDR3 is 13 amino acids long.

The rearrangement joins TRBV30 to TRBJ1-4; the D gene is possibly TRBD1 (5 bases). The ends were cut back, 1 base at V and 0 bases at J, with 12 bases in the middle. The CDR3 spans 16 residues. Germline-derived CDR1 and CDR2 are GTSNPN and SVGIG (reference sequence). CDR3 nucleotides: TGTGCCTGGAGTGGACGACAGCTTGCAACTAATGAAAAACTGTTTTTT. Translating it yields CAWSGRQLATNEKLFF.

J is TRBJ2-3 and V is TRBV5-1, with 9 bases identical to TRBD2. The V segment lost 5 bases and the J segment 2 bases; nucleotides outside the gene matches: 3. Per germline, CDR1 SGHRS and CDR2 YFSETQ. This CDR3 has 14 amino acids. Here the CDR3 DNA reads TGCGCCAGCAGGACTAGCGGAAACACAGATACGCAGTATTTT. It encodes CASRTSGNTDTQYF.

The chain couples TRBV5-1 to TRBJ2-2, with 8 bases aligning to TRBD2. Germline CDR1 SGHRS, CDR2 YFSETQ. J lost 5 bases, V lost 4 bases, and 13 bases had no gene match. The length of the CDR3 is 17 residues. The CDR3 region has the DNA TGCGCCAGCAGCCCGTACGGGAGGGCCTCGGGGACCGGGGAGCTGTTTTTT. Amino acid sequence: CASSPYGRASGTGELFF.

This clone was counted only a few times. DNA for the CDR3: TGTGCCAGCAGTGAATACGAAGGGGGCGGGACTCACAATGAGCAGTTCTTC. Translated, it gives CASSEYEGGGTHNEQFF. The chain is built from TRBV25-1 and TRBJ2-1; D might be TRBD1 (7 bases). CDR1 is MGHDK, CDR2 SYGVNS, per germline. The V end lost 0 bases, the J end lost 5 bases, and 17 bases lay between the germline ends. The CDR3 runs to 17 residues.

This clone was seen a handful of times. V usage is TRBV11-2 and J usage is TRBJ1-1, with TRBD1 matching 9 bases. The CDR3 spans 15 residues. Germline CDR1 and CDR2: SGHAT and FQNNGV. Losses at the gene ends were 1 base for V and 5 bases for J; bases not matched to a gene: 5. The CDR3 DNA follows: TGTGCCAGCAGCTTAGCGACAGGGGGAAGTACTGAAGCTTTCTTT. Translated, it gives CASSLATGGSTEAFF.